Listed here are 22 T cell receptor beta chains from one sample, sequenced in a study of blood T cell repertoires in COVID-19. Produced via immunoSEQ multiplex PCR; TCRdb's table is partial and in-frame only. The sample yields under 200,000 clones, roughly 80% seen once. The sequenced material came from peripheral blood. Receptors originate from a woman aged 80 or over with acute or convalescent COVID-19.

This chain links TRBV7-6 with TRBJ2-7; 7 nucleotides line up with TRBD2. In germline, CDR1 is SGHVS, CDR2 FNYEAQ. V lost 5 bases to trimming and J lost 2 bases; unmatched junction nucleotides: 9. CDR3 length equals 15 residues. CDR3 DNA: TGTGCCAGCAGCCGCATCGGCGGGGGACCCTACGAGCAGTACTTC. This codes for CASSRIGGGPYEQYF.

The rearrangement links TRBV19 to TRBJ1-1; D gene ambiguous. The CDR3 loop spans 13 amino acids. Germline V gene data show CDR1 as LNHDA and CDR2 as SQIVND (reference sequence). The V end was cut by 5 bases, the J end by 4 bases, with 11 bases between. The chain's CDR3 is CASSFQVSTEAFF. The CDR3 nucleotides read TGTGCCAGTAGTTTCCAGGTGAGCACTGAAGCTTTCTTT.

This chain uses TRBV18 with TRBJ2-1, with D possibly being TRBD2 (5 bases). V lost 0 bases and J 8 bases, leaving 8 bases between the germline ends. The CDR3 is 13 amino acids. Looked up from germline, CDR1 is KGHSH and CDR2 is LQKENI. CDR3 protein: CASSPPSAYEQFF. CDR3 DNA: TGTGCCAGCTCACCACCTAGCGCGTATGAGCAGTTCTTC.

The chain uses TRBV2 and TRBJ1-6; 10 bases are shared with TRBD1. V trimming: 8 bases; J trimming: 10 bases; junction bases outside the gene matches: 5. CDR3 length: 13 amino acids. Looked up from germline, CDR1 is SNHLY and CDR2 is FYNNEI. CDR3 protein: CASGTGVKSPLHF. As DNA, the CDR3 is TGTGCCAGCGGGACAGGGGTTAAGTCACCCCTCCACTTT.

The chain employs TRBV4-2 and TRBJ1-2; tentatively, D is TRBD1 (5 bases). Germline loops: CDR1 LGHNA, CDR2 YNFKEQ. With 2 bases removed from V and 3 bases from J, the gap between germline ends came to 22 bases. This CDR3 has 18 residues. The CDR3 is CASSQLFRPPGLDYGYTF. The CDR3 nucleotides are TGTGCCAGCAGCCAACTTTTTAGACCCCCAGGGTTGGACTATGGCTACACCTTC.

In regard to this clone: Other DNA sequences from this sample encode an identical CDR3 as well. This chain joins TRBV3-1 (or the pseudogene TRBV3-2) and TRBJ2-1, with no clear D. The CDR3 consists of 12 residues. The V gene's germline CDR1 is LGHDT and CDR2 YNNKEL (reference sequence). Trimming removed 2 bases from V and 6 bases from J, with 5 bases in between. This CDR3 is CASSQRSNEQFF. As DNA, the CDR3 is TGTGCCAGCAGCCAACGGAGCAATGAGCAGTTCTTC.

This chain connects TRBV14 to TRBJ2-7; 7 nucleotides agree with TRBD2. The V gene end was trimmed by 1 base and the J gene end by 2 bases; junction bases not matched to a gene: 5. Germline assignment: CDR1 SGHDN and CDR2 FVKESK. CDR3 length: 15 amino acids. The CDR3 DNA reads as TGTGCCAGCAGCCAAGCCCAGCGGGGACCCTACGAGCAGTACTTC. Its protein product is CASSQAQRGPYEQYF.

The rearrangement joins TRBV6-6 to TRBJ2-7; D perhaps matches TRBD1 (6 bases). Between the trimmed V and J ends, which lost 4 bases and 4 bases, there was a span of 17 bases. The CDR3 loop spans 15 amino acids. Germline lookup yields CDR1 MNHNY and CDR2 SVGAGI (reference sequence). CDR3 residues: CASSSLGADNYEQYF. CDR3 coding DNA: TGTGCCAGCAGTTCCCTGGGGGCGGATAATTACGAGCAGTACTTC.

The genes are TRBV24-1 and TRBJ1-5; weak D call: TRBD1 (5 bases). Trimming cost V 6 bases and J 7 bases, with 15 bases left between them. This CDR3 is 14 amino acids long. Germline V lookup: CDR1 KGHDR, CDR2 SFDVKD. The CDR3 spells CATSSGVEGQPQHF. CDR3 DNA sequence: TGTGCCACCAGTTCGGGGGTTGAAGGCCAGCCCCAGCATTTT.

The CDR3 loop is CASSRGSNTEAFF. Written as DNA, the CDR3 is TGTGCCAGCAGTCGGGGGTCTAACACTGAAGCTTTCTTT. The gene calls are TRBV28 and TRBJ1-1; D perhaps matches TRBD1 (5 bases). Germline V gene lookup returns CDR1 MDHEN and CDR2 SYDVKM. V lost 5 bases, J lost 2 bases, and 9 bases lay in between. This CDR3 has 13 amino acids.

This sequence joins TRBV6-4 and TRBJ1-2; D ambiguous. V was trimmed by 3 bases and J by 8 bases, leaving 13 bases between them. Germline V lookup: CDR1 MRHNA, CDR2 SNTAGT. The CDR3 runs to 13 residues. The CDR3 is CASSEKLGWGYTF. The CDR3 nucleotides read TGTGCCAGCAGTGAAAAGCTCGGTTGGGGCTACACCTTC.

The table lists this clone with a few counts. The chain carries TRBV12-3 or TRBV12-4 and TRBJ2-7; possibly TRBD2 for D (6 bases). Trimming removed 3 bases from V and 1 base from J, with 7 bases in between. There are 13 residues in the CDR3. CDR3 in amino acids: CASSFGGSYEQYF. The CDR3 DNA sequence: TGTGCCAGCAGTTTTGGAGGGTCCTACGAGCAGTACTTC.

The rearrangement joins TRBV6-2 or TRBV6-3 to TRBJ2-7; D is undetermined. This CDR3 is built from 13 residues. V was clipped by 1 base and J by 2 bases, with 6 bases between them. Germline-derived CDR1 and CDR2 are MNHEY and SVGEGT. The CDR3 nucleotides are TGTGCCAGCAGTTACTTGGCAGCCTACGAGCAGTACTTC. It yields the protein CASSYLAAYEQYF.

This chain connects TRBV27 to TRBJ2-7; TRBD1 is a possible D gene (6 bases). Germline V gives CDR1 MNHEY, CDR2 SMNVEV (reference sequence). This CDR3 region has 15 residues. Trimming removed 5 bases from V and 1 base from J, with 15 bases in between. This CDR3 is CASSPRPDRSYEQYF. DNA of the CDR3: TGTGCCAGCAGTCCCCGACCTGACAGGTCCTACGAGCAGTACTTC.

In its sample, this clone was seen once. The J gene is TRBJ2-1, the V gene TRBV13; D may be TRBD2 (7 bases). The V gene lost 5 bases and the J gene lost 5 bases, with 19 bases spanning the gap. This CDR3 is 16 amino acids long. Germline V gene data show CDR1 as PRHDT and CDR2 as FYEKMQ (reference sequence). The CDR3 here is CASSLDLGGHDNEQFF. The DNA for the CDR3 is TGTGCCAGCAGCCTAGACCTCGGGGGGCACGACAATGAGCAGTTCTTC.

The chain has TRBV30 and TRBJ2-3; no clear D gene. The CDR3 covers 13 residues. Trimming shortened V by 2 bases and J by 2 bases, and 8 bases separated the two germline ends. Germline loops: CDR1 GTSNPN, CDR2 SVGIG (reference sequence). CDR3: CAWSKWLTDTQYF. CDR3 DNA sequence: TGTGCCTGGAGTAAGTGGCTCACAGATACGCAGTATTTT.

Ten or more counts support this clone. This rearrangement joins TRBV6-1 to TRBJ2-7; the match to TRBD2 covers 9 bases. The CDR3 sequence is 17 residues long. CDR1 is MNHNS and CDR2 is SASEGT in the germline V gene. V lost 0 bases to trimming and J lost 0 bases; unmatched junction nucleotides: 6. This CDR3 reads CASSEAGLAGTSYEQYF. Written as DNA, the CDR3 is TGTGCCAGCAGTGAAGCGGGTCTAGCGGGAACCTCCTACGAGCAGTACTTC.

This clone was picked up a small number of times. The same CDR3 can be traced to other DNA sequences in this sample. The chain recombines TRBV7-3 with TRBJ1-1; D is undetermined. Germline V gives CDR1 SGHTA, CDR2 FQGTGA. This CDR3 has 13 amino acids. The germline V and J ends were trimmed by 4 bases and 0 bases, with 6 bases remaining between them. The CDR3 loop reads CASSSQMNTEAFF. The CDR3 bases are TGTGCCAGCAGCTCCCAGATGAACACTGAAGCTTTCTTT.

CDR3 in amino acids: CAWRGPNGQGGGYTF. CDR3 DNA: TGTGCCTGGAGGGGACCCAACGGGCAGGGAGGGGGCTACACCTTC. V is TRBV30 and J is TRBJ1-2, with TRBD1 as a possible D gene (5 bases). This CDR3 has 15 amino acids. V was cut by 3 bases and J by 8 bases, with 22 bases left in between. From germline, CDR1 is GTSNPN and CDR2 SVGIG (reference sequence). The complete variable domain, with remaining parts taken from reference TRBV30 and TRBJ1-2, reads SQTIHQWPATLVQPVGSPLSLECTVEGTSNPNLYWYRQAAGRGLQLLFYSVGIGQISSEVPQNLSASRPQDRQFILSSKKLLLSDSGFYLCAWRGPNGQGGGYTFGSGTRLTVV.

The V and J genes are TRBV4-3 and TRBJ1-2; D gene unclear. CDR1 LGHNA and CDR2 YSLEER come from the germline V gene. With 0 bases removed from V and 8 bases from J, the gap between germline ends came to 13 bases. This CDR3 has 14 amino acids. This chain's CDR3 is CASSQDLGVWGYTF. DNA for the CDR3: TGCGCCAGCAGCCAAGATCTGGGAGTATGGGGCTACACCTTC.

The genes are TRBV25-1 and TRBJ1-1; D unresolved. Germline V gene sequence: CDR1 MGHDK, CDR2 SYGVNS. The CDR3 runs to 12 residues. Deletions cut 3 bases from V and 2 bases from J, with 4 bases between. CDR3 loop: CASSDPNTEAFF. The CDR3 DNA reads TGTGCCAGCAGTGACCCAAACACTGAAGCTTTCTTT.

The chain links TRBV25-1 to TRBJ1-5; 7 nucleotides agree with TRBD1. The CDR3 is made up of 15 amino acids. V was pared by 3 bases and J by 4 bases, with 6 bases of the junction left unmatched. Germline lookup yields CDR1 MGHDK and CDR2 SYGVNS. CDR3 in DNA: TGTGCCAGCAGTGATAATACAGGGGTTAATCAGCCCCAGCATTTT. Translated, it gives CASSDNTGVNQPQHF.